This TCR beta chain was sequenced for a study of OX40 agonist ivuxolimab in advanced cancers. On the study more broadly: The dose-escalation group included hepatocellular carcinoma, melanoma, renal cell carcinoma and head and neck cancer.

With respect to this clone: Its cognate antigen is unknown.

This CDR3 contains 15 residues. Per the germline V gene, CDR1 is SGHRS and CDR2 is YFSETQ. With V trimmed by 0 bases and J by 8 bases, 8 bases remained unmatched. Method: immunoSEQ multiplex PCR; TCRdb's copy keeps in-frame clones and lacks some. In the table there are approximately 8,000 clones, roughly 71% of which are singletons. Notes on the study in general: Certain nonresponders additionally had low normalized T-cell clonal expansion. Compared with CD4+, CD8+ T cells on average had more expanded clones.

The sample was CD4+ or CD8+ T cells sorted from blood, taken in a trial of the OX40 agonist ivuxolimab. The V and J genes are TRBV5-1 and TRBJ2-1, with 7 bases identical to TRBD1. The TCR was taken from an adult with an advanced solid tumor such as melanoma, head and neck, liver or kidney cancer. CDR3 protein: CASSLGQGFGDEQFF. Written as DNA, the CDR3 is TGCGCCAGCAGCTTGGGACAGGGCTTTGGCGATGAGCAGTTCTTC.